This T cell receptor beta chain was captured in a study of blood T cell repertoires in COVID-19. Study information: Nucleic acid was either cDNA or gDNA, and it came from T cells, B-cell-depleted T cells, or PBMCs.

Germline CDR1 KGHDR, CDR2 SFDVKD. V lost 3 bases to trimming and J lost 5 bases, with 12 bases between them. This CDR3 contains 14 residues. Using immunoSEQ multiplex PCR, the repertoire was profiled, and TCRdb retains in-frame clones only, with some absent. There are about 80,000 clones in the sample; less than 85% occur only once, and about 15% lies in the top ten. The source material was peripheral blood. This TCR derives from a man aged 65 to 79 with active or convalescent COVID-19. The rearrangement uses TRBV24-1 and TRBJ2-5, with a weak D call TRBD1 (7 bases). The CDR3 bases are TGTGCCACCAGTGATAGGACAGGAGGGGAGACCCAGTACTTC. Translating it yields CATSDRTGGETQYF.